These 18 T cell receptor beta chains share one sample of origin, sequenced in a study of T cells in Graves' hyperthyroidism and ophthalmopathy. The TCR beta CDR3 regions underwent amplification using RNA transcripts as the source. Researchers ran a first-round RT-PCR on the TCR CDR3 using the HTBI primer set. TCRdb itself ran the multiplex PCR reads through MiXCR, one entry per CDR3 protein. The table records hundreds of thousands of distinct CDR3 sequences, roughly 32% of them present only once. Sequencing input: blood. The receptors originated from a woman aged 40 to 49 with Graves' hyperthyroidism.

This clonotype was recorded a few times. The V gene is TRBV11-2, the J gene TRBJ1-2; a weak D match, TRBD1 (6 bases). The CDR3 is 15 residues long. V was clipped by 2 bases and J by 8 bases, with 18 bases between them. Germline lookup yields CDR1 SGHAT and CDR2 FQNNGV. The CDR3, as DNA: TGTGCCAGCAGCTTATACGGGACGACAGGAGGAGGCTACACCTTC. It specifies CASSLYGTTGGGYTF.

This clonotype was counted only a few times. The chain is built from TRBV5-1 and TRBJ1-1; D perhaps matches TRBD1 (5 bases). The germline V gene encodes CDR1 SGHRS and CDR2 YFSETQ. V lost 0 bases and J 4 bases, leaving 16 bases between the germline ends. This CDR3 is 16 amino acids long. The CDR3 region has the DNA TGCGCCAGCAGCTTGGGGGTGGGGGGTGGCCTCACTGAAGCTTTCTTT. Its protein is CASSLGVGGGLTEAFF.

This clonotype was recorded only once. The chain couples TRBV20-1 to TRBJ2-5; 12 positions match TRBD2. The assigned J gene may be wrong: the sequence end matches TRBJ2-7 better. The CDR3 runs 14 residues. Germline-derived CDR1 and CDR2 are DFQATT and SNEGSKA (reference sequence). This chain's CDR3 is CSARLAGGDCEQYF. In DNA form, the CDR3 reads TGCAGTGCTAGACTAGCGGGGGGGGACTGCGAGCAGTACTTC.

Concerning this clonotype itself: A much larger clonotype is one base distant, so this may be a read error. This chain connects TRBV29-1 to TRBJ1-5; the match to TRBD1 covers 10 bases. The CDR3 spans 13 residues. CDR1 SQVTM and CDR2 ANQGSEA come from the germline V gene. The V segment lost 7 bases and the J segment 5 bases; nucleotides outside the gene matches: 5. The chain's CDR3 is CSAQGQGDQPQHF. Here the CDR3 DNA reads TGCAGCGCCCAAGGACAGGGGGATCAGCCCCAGCATTTT.

This clonotype was counted many times. This chain connects TRBV6-5 to TRBJ1-2; no firm D call. This CDR3 is built from 14 residues. The ends were cut back, 5 bases at V and 0 bases at J, with 10 bases in the middle. Germline lookup yields CDR1 MNHEY and CDR2 SVGAGI. The CDR3 region has the DNA TGTGCCAGCAGTCCGGACGGAGCTAACTATGGCTACACCTTC. Translation: CASSPDGANYGYTF.

A few counts support this clonotype. V usage is TRBV7-8 and J usage is TRBJ2-7; the match to TRBD2 covers 14 bases. The CDR3 length is 15 residues. Germline trimming cut 6 bases from V and 5 bases from J; bases unmatched to any gene: 6. Germline assignment: CDR1 SGHVS and CDR2 FQNEAQ. CDR3 sequence reads: CASSYRLAGGDEQYF. The CDR3 nucleotides read TGTGCCAGCAGTTACAGACTAGCGGGAGGGGACGAGCAGTACTTC.

V gene TRBV20-1 combines with J gene TRBJ2-2; D is ambiguous. Between the trimmed V and J ends, which lost 0 bases and 6 bases, there was a span of 5 bases. CDR1 and CDR2 (germline): DFQATT, SNEGSKA (reference sequence). The CDR3 covers 12 residues. This CDR3 is CSAREVAGELFF. CDR3 in DNA: TGCAGTGCTAGAGAGGTCGCCGGGGAGCTGTTTTTT.

This clonotype was detected ten times or more. The V call is TRBV29-1, the J call TRBJ1-5, with D possibly TRBD1 on 5 matching bases. The germline V gene has CDR1 SQVTM and CDR2 ANQGSEA. Between the trimmed V and J ends, which lost 6 bases and 5 bases, there was a span of 17 bases. The CDR3 spans 14 residues. CDR3 amino acids: CSVGFGGRDQPQHF. The CDR3 DNA is TGCAGCGTGGGCTTTGGGGGAAGGGATCAGCCCCAGCATTTT.

This clonotype was observed a handful of times. The V call is TRBV5-1, the J call TRBJ2-7; D may be TRBD2 (6 bases). The CDR3 is made up of 17 amino acids. V lost 0 bases and J 3 bases, leaving 19 bases between the germline ends. Germline V gene sequence: CDR1 SGHRS, CDR2 YFSETQ. The DNA of the CDR3 is TGCGCCAGCAGCTTGGGGGACCGGGGGACTTCGGACTACGAGCAGTACTTC. Protein product: CASSLGDRGTSDYEQYF.

This clonotype was picked up a small number of times. The CDR3 sequence is CASSFTGTDSYEQYF. The CDR3 nucleotides are TGCGCCAGCAGCTTTACCGGGACTGATTCCTACGAGCAGTACTTC. The chain links TRBV5-1 to TRBJ2-7; TRBD2 might be the D (6 bases). Germline CDR1 SGHRS, CDR2 YFSETQ. The CDR3 contains 15 residues. Deletions cut 2 bases from V and 1 base from J, with 13 bases between. Complete variable domain (other parts from reference TRBV5-1 and TRBJ2-7): KAGVTQTPRYLIKTRGQQVTLSCSPISGHRSVSWYQQTPGQGLQFLFEYFSETQRNKGNFPGRFSGRQFSNSRSEMNVSTLELGDSALYLCASSFTGTDSYEQYFGPGTRLTVT.

This clonotype has at least ten counts. V is TRBV7-8 and J is TRBJ1-3; D gene uncertain. There are 16 residues in the CDR3. Trimming took 5 bases from V and 8 from J, leaving 22 bases between them. Germline V gene lookup returns CDR1 SGHVS and CDR2 FQNEAQ. CDR3 sequence: CASSPQSGFLPHTIYF. CDR3 sequence (DNA): TGTGCCAGCAGCCCCCAATCTGGGTTTCTACCGCACACCATATATTTT. Full variable domain (outside the CDR3, taken from reference TRBV7-8 and TRBJ1-3): GAGVSQSPRYKVAKRGQDVALRCDPISGHVSLFWYQQALGQGPEFLTYFQNEAQLDKSGLPSDRFFAERPEGSVSTLKIQRTQQEDSAVYLCASSPQSGFLPHTIYFGEGSWLTVV.

This clonotype has just a few counts. V gene TRBV5-6 combines with J gene TRBJ1-2, with D perhaps TRBD1 (6 bases). Per the germline V gene, CDR1 is SGHDT and CDR2 is YYEEEE. V lost 0 bases, J lost 5 bases, and 14 bases lay in between. This CDR3 region has 15 residues. The CDR3 region is CASSLAQGGSYGYTF. DNA of the CDR3: TGTGCCAGCAGCTTGGCACAGGGTGGCTCGTATGGCTACACCTTC.

This clonotype was seen ten or more times. The chain employs TRBV15 and TRBJ1-1; 7 nucleotides align to TRBD1. The CDR3 covers 14 residues. Germline loops: CDR1 LNHNV, CDR2 YYDKDF (reference sequence). Unmatched junction bases numbered 6, after V lost 8 bases and J lost 0 bases. This chain's CDR3 is CATRRDSVNTEAFF. DNA for the CDR3: TGTGCCACCCGCCGGGACAGTGTGAACACTGAAGCTTTCTTT.

The chain recombines TRBV2 with TRBJ2-6; D is uncertain. Trimming stripped 3 bases from V and 4 bases from J, with 4 bases between. Per germline, CDR1 SNHLY and CDR2 FYNNEI. The CDR3 covers 13 residues. DNA of the CDR3: TGTGCCAGCAGTGATCCGGGGGCCAACGTCCTGACTTTC. Protein product: CASSDPGANVLTF.

The J gene is TRBJ1-2, the V gene TRBV12-3 or TRBV12-4; D unclear. CDR3 size: 10 residues. V was trimmed by 8 bases and J by 7 bases, leaving 8 bases between them. CDR3 coding DNA: TGTGCCAGCTTCCGGGGTGGCTACACCTTC. Translated, it gives CASFRGGYTF.

V gene TRBV12-5 combines with J gene TRBJ1-5; D perhaps matches TRBD1 (5 bases). Germline V gene sequence: CDR1 LGHNT, CDR2 FRNRAP. The CDR3 has 15 amino acids. DNA for the CDR3: TGTGCCAGCTCCATTGGAGAGGTGAAGGGGCAGCCCCAGCATTTT. Translation gives CASSIGEVKGQPQHF.

This clonotype came up many times. This sequence joins TRBV12-3 or TRBV12-4 and TRBJ1-2, with 7 bases aligning to TRBD1. This CDR3 has 13 residues. The ends lost 7 bases at V and 4 bases at J; junction bases unmatched: 6. The CDR3 reads CASTRQGSYGYTF. DNA of the CDR3: TGTGCCAGCACCCGACAGGGCAGCTATGGCTACACCTTC.

This clonotype was recorded at least ten times. The gene calls are TRBV12-3 or TRBV12-4 and TRBJ1-1; D is ambiguous. The ends were cut back, 5 bases at V and 0 bases at J, with 10 bases in the middle. CDR3 length: 14 residues. This CDR3 reads CASSLLTMNTEAFF. In DNA form, the CDR3 reads TGTGCCAGCAGTCTCCTGACAATGAACACTGAAGCTTTCTTT.